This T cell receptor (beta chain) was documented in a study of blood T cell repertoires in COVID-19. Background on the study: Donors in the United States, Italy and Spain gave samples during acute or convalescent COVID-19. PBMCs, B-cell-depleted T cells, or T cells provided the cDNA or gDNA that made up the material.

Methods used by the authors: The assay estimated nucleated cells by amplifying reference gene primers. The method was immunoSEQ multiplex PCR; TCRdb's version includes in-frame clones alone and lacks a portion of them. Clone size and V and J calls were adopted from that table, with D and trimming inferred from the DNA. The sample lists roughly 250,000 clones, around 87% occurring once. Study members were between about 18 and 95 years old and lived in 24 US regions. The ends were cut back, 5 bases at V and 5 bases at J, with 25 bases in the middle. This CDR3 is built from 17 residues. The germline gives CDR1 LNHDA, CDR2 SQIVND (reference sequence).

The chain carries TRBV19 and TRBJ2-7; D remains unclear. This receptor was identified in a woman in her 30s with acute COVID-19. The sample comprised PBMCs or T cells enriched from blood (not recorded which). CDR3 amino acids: CASSAAPTAPQGHEQYF. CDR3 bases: TGTGCCAGTAGTGCCGCCCCCACAGCACCTCAAGGCCACGAGCAGTACTTC.